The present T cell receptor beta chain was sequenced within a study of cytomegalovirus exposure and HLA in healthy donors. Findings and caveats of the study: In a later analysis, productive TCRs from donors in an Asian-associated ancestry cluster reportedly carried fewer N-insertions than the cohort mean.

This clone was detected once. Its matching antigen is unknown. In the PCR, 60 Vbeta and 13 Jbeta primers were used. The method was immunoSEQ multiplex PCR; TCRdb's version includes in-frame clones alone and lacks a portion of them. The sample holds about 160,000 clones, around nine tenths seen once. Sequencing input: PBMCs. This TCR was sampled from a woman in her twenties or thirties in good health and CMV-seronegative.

The CDR3 sequence: CASTRVGSGGLGETQYF. For the CDR3, the DNA is TGTGCCAGCACCCGGGTGGGTAGCGGGGGTCTCGGGGAGACCCAGTACTTC. V and J are TRBV2 and TRBJ2-5, with 9 nucleotides matching TRBD2. Trimming took 7 bases from V and 5 from J; bases not matched to a gene: 17. CDR1 SNHLY and CDR2 FYNNEI come from the germline V gene. The CDR3 extends over 17 amino acids. The variable domain in full, with the rest retrieved from reference TRBV2 and TRBJ2-5, is EPEVTQTPSHQVTQMGQEVILRCVPISNHLYFYWYRQILGQKVEFLVSFYNNEISEKSEIFDDQFSVERPDGSNFTLKIRSTKLEDSAMYFCASTRVGSGGLGETQYFGPGTRLLVL.